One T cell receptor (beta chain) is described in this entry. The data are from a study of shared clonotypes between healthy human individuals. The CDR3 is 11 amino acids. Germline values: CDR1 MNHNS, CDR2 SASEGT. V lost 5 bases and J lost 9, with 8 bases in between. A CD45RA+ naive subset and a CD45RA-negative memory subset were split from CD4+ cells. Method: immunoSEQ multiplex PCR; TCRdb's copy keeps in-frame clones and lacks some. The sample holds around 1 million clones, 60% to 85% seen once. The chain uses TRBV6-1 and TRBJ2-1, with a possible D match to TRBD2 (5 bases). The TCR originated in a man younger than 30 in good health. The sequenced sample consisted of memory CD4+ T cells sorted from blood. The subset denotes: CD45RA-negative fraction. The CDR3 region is CASSHGGEQFF. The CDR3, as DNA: TGTGCCAGCAGTCATGGAGGTGAGCAGTTCTTC.